This T cell receptor (beta chain) comes out of a study of shared T cell receptors in the human thymus. Clones were read by immunoSEQ multiplex PCR, and TCRdb kept only the in-frame ones, dropping some. The repertoire holds 600,000 to 900,000 clones, with roughly 85% as singletons. This CDR3 spans 20 amino acids. The same sample was also used in a study of human thymus T cells.

The V gene is TRBV12-2, the J gene TRBJ2-2; the D call of TRBD2 is as the table states it, not checked on the DNA. TRBV12-2 has pseudogene status. Sequenced material: thymocytes. This clonotype originated in a girl under three years old with a congenital heart defect. In nucleotides, the CDR3 is TGTGCAAGTCGCTCCCTACGACTAGCGGGGGGGCGTGAGAAGCACGGGGAGCTGTTTTTT. It specifies CASRSLRLAGGREKHGELFF.